The 20 T cell receptor beta chains presented below share a single source sample, sequenced in a study of blood T cell repertoires in COVID-19. Method: immunoSEQ multiplex PCR; TCRdb's copy keeps in-frame clones and lacks some. The table lists about 180,000 clones, over 75% of them singletons, with around a sixth in the top ten. Material for sequencing was peripheral blood. The receptor set was obtained from a person aged 65-85 years with COVID-19, enrolled during active disease.

The CDR3, as DNA: TGTGCCAGCAGCCGTTTCCAGGTGCGGAACACTGAAGCTTTCTTT. Protein product: CASSRFQVRNTEAFF. V is TRBV3-1 (or the pseudogene TRBV3-2) and J is TRBJ1-1; D gene unclear. The germline CDR1 and CDR2 sequences are LGHDT and YNNKEL (reference sequence). This CDR3 spans 15 amino acids. The V end was cut by 4 bases, the J end by 1 base, with 13 bases between.

The chain couples TRBV4-1 to TRBJ2-1, with 7 bases fitting TRBD2. CDR3 length equals 16 residues. Trimming took 0 bases from V and 5 from J; bases not matched to a gene: 7. Germline V gene data show CDR1 as MGHRA and CDR2 as YSYEKL. The CDR3 reads CASSQDGAGRDNEQFF. For the CDR3, the DNA is TGCGCCAGCAGCCAAGATGGGGCAGGGAGGGACAATGAGCAGTTCTTC.

This chain joins TRBV28 and TRBJ2-6; D is ambiguous. Germline CDR1 is MDHEN and CDR2 is SYDVKM. There are 14 residues in the CDR3. Trimming pared 1 base from V and 3 bases from J, leaving 4 bases between. CDR3 sequence reads: CASSLLVGANVLTF. The CDR3 DNA follows: TGTGCCAGCAGTTTATTAGTTGGGGCCAACGTCCTGACTTTC.

The chain links TRBV18 to TRBJ1-5; no firm D call. CDR3 size: 13 residues. Trimming shortened V by 5 bases and J by 7 bases, and 12 bases separated the two germline ends. Germline V gene sequence: CDR1 KGHSH, CDR2 LQKENI. CDR3 in amino acids: CASSGRVEQPQHF. CDR3 bases: TGTGCCAGCTCAGGGAGGGTGGAACAGCCCCAGCATTTT.

The chain has TRBV3-1 (or the pseudogene TRBV3-2) and TRBJ2-6; D might be TRBD1 (5 bases). Looked up from germline, CDR1 is LGHDT and CDR2 is YNNKEL (reference sequence). This CDR3 region has 17 residues. V was clipped by 5 bases and J by 0 bases, with 14 bases between them. CDR3 region: CASSSQVLGSGANVLTF. CDR3 DNA: TGTGCCAGCAGCTCACAGGTTCTCGGCTCTGGGGCCAACGTCCTGACTTTC.

This chain connects TRBV16 to TRBJ1-5; D not resolved. V lost 0 bases, J lost 0 bases, and 9 bases lay in between. The germline gives CDR1 KGHSY, CDR2 FQNENV. This CDR3 comprises 16 residues. DNA of the CDR3: TGTGCCAGCAGCCAATCTGGTAGAGCTAGCAATCAGCCCCAGCATTTT. This encodes CASSQSGRASNQPQHF.

The CDR3 here is CASSTRQGELGENTEAFF. The CDR3, as DNA: TGTGCCAGCAGCACTCGACAGGGGGAACTAGGGGAGAACACTGAAGCTTTCTTT. The chain recombines TRBV21-1 with TRBJ1-1; TRBD1 was called by the table and not checked on the DNA. TRBV21-1 represents a pseudogene. This CDR3 comprises 18 residues.

The chain joins TRBV28 to TRBJ2-7; perhaps TRBD1 as D (5 bases). Germline values: CDR1 MDHEN, CDR2 SYDVKM. Trimming pared 3 bases from V and 1 base from J, leaving 13 bases between. CDR3 length equals 15 residues. CDR3 sequence: CASSFSAGPSYEQYF. The DNA for the CDR3 is TGTGCCAGCAGTTTTTCGGCAGGGCCGTCCTACGAGCAGTACTTC.

V is TRBV5-1 and J is TRBJ2-7, with D tentatively TRBD2 (6 bases). The CDR3 is 14 amino acids. Trimming cost V 3 bases and J 2 bases, with 12 bases left between them. CDR1 is SGHRS and CDR2 is YFSETQ in the germline V gene. CDR3 loop: CASSSDGSPYEQYF. The CDR3 bases are TGCGCCAGCAGCTCGGACGGGAGCCCCTACGAGCAGTACTTC.

This clone occurred a few times. This rearrangement joins TRBV5-1 to TRBJ1-2; 8 bases are a match to TRBD1. The germline V gene has CDR1 SGHRS and CDR2 YFSETQ. The CDR3 has 14 residues. J gave up 2 bases and V 4 bases, and 4 bases lay outside the gene matches. The CDR3, as DNA: TGCGCCAGCAGCGTGAGGGACAGGAACTATGGCTACACCTTC. It is translated as CASSVRDRNYGYTF.

The chain employs TRBV10-3 and TRBJ1-6; a possible D gene is TRBD1 (5 bases). Trimming took 9 bases from V and 7 from J, leaving 13 bases between them. There are 13 residues in the CDR3. Germline V lookup: CDR1 ENHRY, CDR2 SYGVKD. CDR3: CAIRQLENSPLHF. CDR3 bases: TGTGCCATACGACAGCTAGAGAATTCACCCCTCCACTTT.

This chain connects TRBV28 to TRBJ1-2, with 7 positions matching TRBD1. J lost 6 bases, V lost 5 bases, and 9 bases had no gene match. The CDR3 totals 14 residues. Looked up from germline, CDR1 is MDHEN and CDR2 is SYDVKM. The CDR3 loop reads CASSEPDRDHGYTF. The CDR3 DNA reads TGTGCCAGCAGTGAACCAGACAGGGACCATGGCTACACCTTC.

The rearrangement uses TRBV15 and TRBJ1-5; D remains ambiguous. The length of the CDR3 is 15 residues. Germline lookup yields CDR1 LNHNV and CDR2 YYDKDF (reference sequence). Trimming took off 0 bases at V and 3 bases at J, with 9 bases between the two ends. CDR3 bases: TGTGCCACCAGCAGAGATCGCGGTCCCAATCAGCCCCAGCATTTT. Amino acid sequence: CATSRDRGPNQPQHF.

The gene calls are TRBV4-1 and TRBJ2-1; 7 bases line up with TRBD2. The ends lost 0 bases at V and 2 bases at J; junction bases unmatched: 10. Germline-derived CDR1 and CDR2 are MGHRA and YSYEKL. This CDR3 is 18 amino acids long. The CDR3 reads CASSQDRGAGFPYNEQFF. The CDR3 DNA reads as TGCGCCAGCAGCCAAGATAGGGGAGCGGGGTTCCCCTACAATGAGCAGTTCTTC.

The chain employs TRBV5-1 and TRBJ1-3; D is uncertain. Germline CDR1 and CDR2: SGHRS and YFSETQ. The CDR3 has 14 amino acids. The V and J ends lost 0 bases and 8 bases respectively, with 12 bases between them. This chain's CDR3 is CASSLGAPVDTIYF. The CDR3 nucleotides read TGCGCCAGCAGCTTGGGTGCACCAGTGGACACCATATATTTT.

The J gene is TRBJ1-5, the V gene TRBV3-1 (or the pseudogene TRBV3-2); 7 nucleotides line up with TRBD1. V was clipped by 4 bases and J by 3 bases; unmatched bases: 15. CDR3 length equals 18 residues. Germline lookup yields CDR1 LGHDT and CDR2 YNNKEL (reference sequence). Here the CDR3 DNA reads TGTGCCAGCAGCCTAGGAACAACCGGCGACAGGGACAATCAGCCCCAGCATTTT. Protein product: CASSLGTTGDRDNQPQHF.

This clone showed up just once. The chain is built from TRBV25-1 and TRBJ1-5; a weak D match, TRBD1 (6 bases). The ends were cut back, 2 bases at V and 4 bases at J, with 9 bases in the middle. From germline, CDR1 is MGHDK and CDR2 SYGVNS. The CDR3 runs 14 residues. The CDR3 region has the DNA TGTGCCAGCAGTGAAGGACAGCCTAATCAGCCCCAGCATTTT. Its translation: CASSEGQPNQPQHF.

The V and J genes are TRBV19 and TRBJ1-5; 9 bases are a match to TRBD1. Losses at the gene ends were 2 bases for V and 3 bases for J; bases not matched to a gene: 2. The germline CDR1 and CDR2 sequences are LNHDA and SQIVND (reference sequence). This CDR3 contains 15 residues. The CDR3 is CASSIRTGANQPQHF. The CDR3 coding sequence is TGTGCCAGTAGTATACGGACAGGGGCCAATCAGCCCCAGCATTTT.

The chain employs TRBV18 and TRBJ2-7; no firm D call. In germline, CDR1 is KGHSH, CDR2 LQKENI. Trimming took off 3 bases at V and 4 bases at J, with 10 bases between the two ends. The CDR3 contains 13 residues. The DNA of the CDR3 is TGTGCCAGCTCACCTGCGACTGCTTACGAGCAGTACTTC. Protein sequence: CASSPATAYEQYF.

This chain joins TRBV29-1 and TRBJ2-1; TRBD1 matches at 8 bases. CDR1 and CDR2 from the germline V gene are SQVTM and ANQGSEA. This CDR3 comprises 13 residues. J lost 9 bases, V lost 1 base, and 5 bases had no gene match. CDR3 protein: CSVEGTGSSEQFF. CDR3 nucleotide sequence: TGCAGCGTTGAAGGGACAGGGTCAAGTGAGCAGTTCTTC.